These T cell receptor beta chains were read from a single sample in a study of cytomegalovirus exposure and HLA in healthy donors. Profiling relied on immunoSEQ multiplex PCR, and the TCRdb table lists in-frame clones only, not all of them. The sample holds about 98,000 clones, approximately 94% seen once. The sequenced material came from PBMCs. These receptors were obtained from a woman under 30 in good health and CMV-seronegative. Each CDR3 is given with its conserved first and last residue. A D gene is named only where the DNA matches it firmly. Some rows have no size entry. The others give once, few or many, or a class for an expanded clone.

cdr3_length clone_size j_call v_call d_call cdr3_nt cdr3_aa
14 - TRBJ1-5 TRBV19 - TGTGCCAGTAGCCTTGGGGGGGCCCTAGGGCCCCAGCATTTT CASSLGGALGPQHF
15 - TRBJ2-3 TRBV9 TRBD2 TGTGCCAGCAGCGTAGGACTAGCGGGGTCGGATACGCAGTATTTT CASSVGLAGSDTQYF
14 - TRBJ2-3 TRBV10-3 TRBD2 TGTGCCGCGACGGGACTAGCGGGTACTGATACGCAGTATTTT CAATGLAGTDTQYF
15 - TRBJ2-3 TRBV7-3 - TGTGCCAGCAGCACAAGCGGCGGCCCCGGAGATACGCAGTATTTT CASSTSGGPGDTQYF
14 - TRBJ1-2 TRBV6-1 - TGTGCCAGCATTATAGATGTAACGTCTAATGGCTACACCTTC CASIIDVTSNGYTF
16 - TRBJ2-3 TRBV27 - TGTGCCAGCAGTTTATGGGGGGGGGCGGTTGCAGATACGCAGTATTTT CASSLWGGAVADTQYF
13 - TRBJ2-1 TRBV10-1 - TGCGCCAGCACGGCCTATCGGGGCAATGAGCAGTTCTTC CASTAYRGNEQFF
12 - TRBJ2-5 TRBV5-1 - TGCGCCAGCAGCTACCTGGAGGAGACCCAGTACTTC CASSYLEETQYF
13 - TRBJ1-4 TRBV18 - TGTGCCAGCTCACCCCCGATGGCTGAAAAACTGTTTTTT CASSPPMAEKLFF
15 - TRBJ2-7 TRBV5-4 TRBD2 TGTGCCAGCAGGGAAGGGACTAGCGGATCCTACGAGCAGTACTTC CASREGTSGSYEQYF
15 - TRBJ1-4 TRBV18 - TGTGCCAGCTCACCGGGACTCCCAACTAATGAAAAACTGTTTTTT CASSPGLPTNEKLFF
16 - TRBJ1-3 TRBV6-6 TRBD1 TGTGCCAGTAACTACCTCCTAGGGGGCACTGGAAACACCATATATTTT CASNYLLGGTGNTIYF
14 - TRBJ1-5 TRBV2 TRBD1 TGTGCCAGCAGTGAACAGGGGGCCGGGCAGCCCCAGCATTTT CASSEQGAGQPQHF
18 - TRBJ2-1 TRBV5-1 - TGCGCCAGCAGCTCCGAGGGGGGCGGGAGTGGTTCCTACAATGAGCAGTTCTTC CASSSEGGGSGSYNEQFF
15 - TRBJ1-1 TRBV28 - TGTGCCAGCAGTTTGCCGACGGGGGGGGGCACTGAAGCTTTCTTT CASSLPTGGGTEAFF
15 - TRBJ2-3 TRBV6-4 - TGTGCCAGCAGTGACTCGGCGGGCAGCACAGATACGCAGTATTTT CASSDSAGSTDTQYF
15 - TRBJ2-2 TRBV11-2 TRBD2 TGTGCCACTGTGGGGCGGGAGGGAAGCACCGGGGAGCTGTTTTTT CATVGREGSTGELFF
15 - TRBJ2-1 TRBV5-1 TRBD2 TGCGCCAGCAGCTCCCTAGCGGGAGTCTACAATGAGCAGTTCTTC CASSSLAGVYNEQFF
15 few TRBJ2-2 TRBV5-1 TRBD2 TGCGCCAGCAGCGAGACTAGCGGGGGCACCGGGGAGCTGTTTTTT CASSETSGGTGELFF
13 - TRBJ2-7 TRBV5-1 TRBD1 TGCGCCAGCAGCTTGGCGGGACAGGTCGAGCAGTACTTC CASSLAGQVEQYF
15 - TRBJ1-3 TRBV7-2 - TGTGCCAGCAGTAATTACCGGGGTGACGGAAACACCATATATTTT CASSNYRGDGNTIYF
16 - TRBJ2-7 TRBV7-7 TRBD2 TGTGCTAGCAGCTTAGGACATTGGACTAGCGGCTACGAGCAGTACTTC CASSLGHWTSGYEQYF
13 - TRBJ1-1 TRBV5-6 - TGTGCCACACAAGCAGGGCTAAACACTGAAGCTTTCTTT CATQAGLNTEAFF
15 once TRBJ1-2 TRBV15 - TGTGCCACCAGCAGAGATATCCCAGGCAGAGATGGCTACACCTTC CATSRDIPGRDGYTF
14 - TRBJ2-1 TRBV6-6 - TGTGCCAGCAGTTCTGGGGCGGAGGGGAATGAGCAGTTCTTC CASSSGAEGNEQFF
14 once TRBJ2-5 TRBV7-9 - TGTGCCAGCAGCTTAGTACAGACCCAAGAGACCCAGTACTTC CASSLVQTQETQYF
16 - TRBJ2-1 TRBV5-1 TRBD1 TGCGCCAGCAGCCCTCGCTTAGGGGGCCTCTACAATGAGCAGTTCTTC CASSPRLGGLYNEQFF
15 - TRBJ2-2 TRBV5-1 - TGCGCCAGCAGCTTGGCGGAAAGGAGCACCGGGGAGCTGTTTTTT CASSLAERSTGELFF
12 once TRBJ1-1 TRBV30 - TGTGCCTGGAGTGTAGGAGGGGCCCGAGCTTTCTTT CAWSVGGARAFF
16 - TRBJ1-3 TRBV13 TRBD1 TGTGCCAGCAGTCCGGGCTTCAGGGGGCCTGGAAACACCATATATTTT CASSPGFRGPGNTIYF
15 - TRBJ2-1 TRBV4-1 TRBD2 TGCGCCAGCGAATCTAGCGGGAGGGCTGGGAATGAGCAGTTCTTC CASESSGRAGNEQFF
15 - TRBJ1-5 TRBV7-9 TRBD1 TGTGCCAGCAGCTTAGGACAGGGGAGCAATCAGCCCCAGCATTTT CASSLGQGSNQPQHF
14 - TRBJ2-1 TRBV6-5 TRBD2 TGTGCCAGCAGTTACTTAGCGGGGTACAATGAGCAGTTCTTC CASSYLAGYNEQFF